The 2 T cell receptor beta chains given below trace back to one sample, sequenced in a study of T cells in women clearing cervical HPV infection. Some clones are missing from TCRdb's copy, which holds only in-frame ones; the method was immunoSEQ multiplex PCR. The sample totals tens of thousands of clones; its top ten clones hold approximately 9.8%. Sequencing input: blood buffy coat. These receptors originate from a woman aged 18-70 years with a cervical HPV16 infection that either progressed to CIN3+ or cleared (not recorded which).

In the case of this clone: The read terminates 3 residues ahead of where the CDR3 ends, so the germline J gene completes it. The rearrangement links TRBV30 to TRBJ1-1, with 7 bases that match TRBD1. Germline CDR1 is GTSNPN and CDR2 is SVGIG (reference sequence). With 5 bases clipped from V and 5 bases from J, the junction kept 8 bases outside the gene matches. This CDR3 spans 13 amino acids. This CDR3 is CAWCPMTGTEAFF. CDR3 DNA (partial): TGTGCCTGGTGTCCTATGACAGGGACTGAA.

Concerning this clone: The read falls 3 residues short of the CDR3 end, and the missing part is taken from the germline J gene. The chain couples TRBV7-3 to TRBJ2-3; TRBD2 might be the D (6 bases). CDR1 is SGHTA, CDR2 FQGTGA, per germline. The V and J ends lost 5 bases and 3 bases respectively, with 15 bases between them. The CDR3 runs to 15 residues. CDR3 DNA (partial): TGTGCCAGCAGCCCGCGGGGCGGGATTACAGATACG. Its protein product is CASSPRGGITDT. The entire CDR3 protein reads CASSPRGGITDTQYF. The variable domain in full, completed from reference TRBV7-3 and TRBJ2-3, reads GAGVSQTPSNKVTEKGKYVELRCDPISGHTALYWYRQSLGQGPEFLIYFQGTGAADDSGLPNDRFFAVRPEGSVSTLKIQRTERGDSAVYLCASSPRGGITDTQYFGPGTRLTVL.